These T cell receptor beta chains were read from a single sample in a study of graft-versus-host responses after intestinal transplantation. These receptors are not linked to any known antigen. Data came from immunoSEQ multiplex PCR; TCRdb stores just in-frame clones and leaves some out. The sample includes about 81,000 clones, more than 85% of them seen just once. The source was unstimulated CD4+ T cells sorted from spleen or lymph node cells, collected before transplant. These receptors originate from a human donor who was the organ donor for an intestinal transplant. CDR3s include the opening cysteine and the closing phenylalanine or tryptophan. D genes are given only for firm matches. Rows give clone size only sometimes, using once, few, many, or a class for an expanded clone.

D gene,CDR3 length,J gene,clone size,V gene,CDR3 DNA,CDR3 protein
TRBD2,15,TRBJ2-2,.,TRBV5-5,TGTGCCAGCAGCTTGTTTGCGGGAGGTGCCGGGGAGCTGTTTTTT,CASSLFAGGAGELFF
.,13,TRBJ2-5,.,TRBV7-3,TGTGCCAGCAGCTTAATCCTCCAAGAGACCCAGTACTTC,CASSLILQETQYF
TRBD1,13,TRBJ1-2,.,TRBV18,TGTGCCAGCTCAGCCGGGACAGGCGATGGCTACACCTTC,CASSAGTGDGYTF
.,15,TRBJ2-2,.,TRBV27,TGTGCCAGCAGATTGCGGAACAGGGACACCGGGGAGCTGTTTTTT,CASRLRNRDTGELFF
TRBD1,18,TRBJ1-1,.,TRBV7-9,TGTGCCAGCAGCTTAAACCGGACAGGGGGCCGGTTTGGCACTGAAGCTTTCTTT,CASSLNRTGGRFGTEAFF
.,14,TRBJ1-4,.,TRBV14,TGTGCCAGCAGCCAAAACCGAGGGAATGAAAAACTGTTTTTT,CASSQNRGNEKLFF
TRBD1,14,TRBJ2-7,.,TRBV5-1,TGCGCCAGCAGCTTTGGGACAGTAAGCTACGAGCAGTACTTC,CASSFGTVSYEQYF
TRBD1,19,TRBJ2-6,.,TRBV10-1,TGCGCCAGCAGTGAGACCCCAGGGGGCCTGCGTTCTGGGGCCAACGTCCTGACTTTC,CASSETPGGLRSGANVLTF
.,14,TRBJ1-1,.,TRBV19,TGTGCCAGTAGTTTTGGGCAGTTGAACACTGAAGCTTTCTTT,CASSFGQLNTEAFF
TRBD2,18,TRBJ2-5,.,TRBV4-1,TGCGCCAGCAGCCAGAGGACTAGCGGAACCTCGTACCAAGAGACCCAGTACTTC,CASSQRTSGTSYQETQYF
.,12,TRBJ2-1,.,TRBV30,TGTGCCCAGGCTCTAGCGTTTAATGAGCAGTTCTTC,CAQALAFNEQFF
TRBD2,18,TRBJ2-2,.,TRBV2,TGTGCCAGCAGGAGACTAGCGGGAGAAAAATCGAACACCGGGGAGCTGTTTTTT,CASRRLAGEKSNTGELFF
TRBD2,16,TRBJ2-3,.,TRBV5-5,TGTGCCAGCAGGTTTTCCCCGGGACTAGGCACAGATACGCAGTATTTT,CASRFSPGLGTDTQYF
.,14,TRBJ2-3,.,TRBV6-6,TGTGCGAGGGGGGGAAGGAGGTGCACAGATACGCAGTATTTT,CARGGRRCTDTQYF
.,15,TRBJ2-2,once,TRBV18,TGTGCCAGCTCACCACTGACAGCGAACACCGGGGAGCTGTTTTTT,CASSPLTANTGELFF
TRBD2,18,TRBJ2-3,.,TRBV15,TGTGCCACCAGCAGAGTTATCCCGGGACTAGTAAATACAGATACGCAGTATTTT,CATSRVIPGLVNTDTQYF
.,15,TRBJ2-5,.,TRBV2,TGTGCCAGCAGTGATTTAGGACAGCTCCAAGAGACCCAGTACTTC,CASSDLGQLQETQYF
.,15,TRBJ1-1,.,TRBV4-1,TGCGCCAGCAGCCATACGGTGGGCAGCAGGACTGAAGCTTTCTTT,CASSHTVGSRTEAFF
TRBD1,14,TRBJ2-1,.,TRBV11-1,TGTGCCAGCACCGTAGGGACAGGCCACAATGAGCAGTTCTTC,CASTVGTGHNEQFF
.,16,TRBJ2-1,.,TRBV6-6,TGTGCCAGCAGCGACGGGAGAAGATCCTCCTACAATGAGCAGTTCTTC,CASSDGRRSSYNEQFF
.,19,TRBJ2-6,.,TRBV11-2,TGTGCCAGCAGCTTAGATGCCTGGCGGGGAAACTCTGGGGCCAACGTCCTGACTTTC,CASSLDAWRGNSGANVLTF
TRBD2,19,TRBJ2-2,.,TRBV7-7,TGTGCTAGCAGCCTAACGGGGACTAGCGGGAGGGCCTACACCGGGGAGCTGTTTTTT,CASSLTGTSGRAYTGELFF
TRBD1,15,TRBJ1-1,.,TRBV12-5,TGTGCTAGTGGTTTGACCCGACAGGGAAGGACTGAAGCTTTCTTT,CASGLTRQGRTEAFF
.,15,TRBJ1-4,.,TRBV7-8,TGTGCCAGCAGCTTAGTGAGCGGGGAGTATGGAAAACTGTTTTTT,CASSLVSGEYGKLFF
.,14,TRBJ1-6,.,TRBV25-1,TGTGCCAGCAGTTCAGGGCAGAAGAATTCACCCCTCCACTTT,CASSSGQKNSPLHF
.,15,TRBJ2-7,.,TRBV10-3,TGTGCCATCAGTTGGGTTGGACAGACCATTTACGAGCAGTACTTC,CAISWVGQTIYEQYF
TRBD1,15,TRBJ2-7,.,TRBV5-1,TGCGCCAACATACCCTCGACAGGGAGCTCCTACGAGCAGTACTTC,CANIPSTGSSYEQYF
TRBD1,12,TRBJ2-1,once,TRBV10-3,TGTGCCACGTCGACAGGGAAAGATGAGCAGTTCTTC,CATSTGKDEQFF
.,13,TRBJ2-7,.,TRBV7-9,TGTGCCAGCAGCTTAGCGGGGCTTTACGAGCAGTACTTC,CASSLAGLYEQYF
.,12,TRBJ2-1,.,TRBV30,TGTGCCTGGAGTGTTTCGGGGGACGAGCAGTTCTTC,CAWSVSGDEQFF
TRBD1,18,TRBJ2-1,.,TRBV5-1,TGCGCCAGCAGCTTGGAGTCGGGACAGGGGGGTACGGACAATGAGCAGTTCTTC,CASSLESGQGGTDNEQFF
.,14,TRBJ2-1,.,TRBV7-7,TGTGCTAGCAGCTTATACGGGAACTACAATGAGCAGTTCTTC,CASSLYGNYNEQFF
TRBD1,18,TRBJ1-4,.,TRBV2,TGTGCCAGCAGACTTTTCGACAGGGCTGGCGTCGGGGATGAAAAACTGTTTTTT,CASRLFDRAGVGDEKLFF
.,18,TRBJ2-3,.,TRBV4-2,TGTGCCAGCAGCCAAGTTGGTCTGGGGCCAACTAGCACAGATACGCAGTATTTT,CASSQVGLGPTSTDTQYF
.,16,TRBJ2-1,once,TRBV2,TGTGCCAGCAGTGAAGCCGAGAGTTATTCTCGCAATGAGCAGTTCTTC,CASSEAESYSRNEQFF
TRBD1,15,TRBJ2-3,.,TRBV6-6,TGTGCCAGCATCACGGGACAGGGGATCGCAGATACGCAGTATTTT,CASITGQGIADTQYF
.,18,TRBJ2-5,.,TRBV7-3,TGTGCCAGCAGCTTATACGGGGGTGCAACCCCCAACCAAGAGACCCAGTACTTC,CASSLYGGATPNQETQYF
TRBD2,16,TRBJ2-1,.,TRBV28,TGTGCCAGCAGTTTACCGGCGGGAGGCTCCTACAATGAGCAGTTCTTC,CASSLPAGGSYNEQFF
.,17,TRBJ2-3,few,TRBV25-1,TGTGCCAGCAGTGAAAACAGGGGGGGACCTAGCACAGATACGCAGTATTTT,CASSENRGGPSTDTQYF
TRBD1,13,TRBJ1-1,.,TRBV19,TGTGCCAGTAGCTTAACAGGGGACACTGAAGCTTTCTTT,CASSLTGDTEAFF
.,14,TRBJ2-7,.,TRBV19,TGTGCCAGTAGTGACAGCCTCGGGGGGCGAGAGCAGTACTTC,CASSDSLGGREQYF
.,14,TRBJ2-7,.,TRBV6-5,TGTGCCAGCAGTTACGAAGCGGGCAGATACGAGCAGTACTTC,CASSYEAGRYEQYF
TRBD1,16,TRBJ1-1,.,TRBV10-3,TGTGCCATCAGTGTTACAACAGGGGTTTTGGACACTGAAGCTTTCTTT,CAISVTTGVLDTEAFF
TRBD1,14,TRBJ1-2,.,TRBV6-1,TGTGCCAGCAGTGATGACCAGGGGGTAAAGTCATACACCTTC,CASSDDQGVKSYTF
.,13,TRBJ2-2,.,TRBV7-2,TGTGCCAGCAGCTTTGAGTTTACCGGGGAGCTGTTTTTT,CASSFEFTGELFF
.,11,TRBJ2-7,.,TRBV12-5,TGTGCTAGTGCCCAGTCCTACGAGCAGTACTTC,CASAQSYEQYF
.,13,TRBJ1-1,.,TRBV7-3,TGTGCCACGGGAGGGAGTATGAACACTGAAGCTTTCTTT,CATGGSMNTEAFF
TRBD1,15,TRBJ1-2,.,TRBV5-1,TGCGCCAGCAGCTTGGACGGCAGGGGGTCCTATGGCTACACCTTC,CASSLDGRGSYGYTF
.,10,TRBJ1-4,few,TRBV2,TGTGCCAGCTCAGGTCGACAGGCGCTTTTT,CASSGRQALF
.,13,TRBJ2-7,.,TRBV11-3,TGTGCCAGCAAGCCCGTGGGCCGCTACGAGCAGTACTTC,CASKPVGRYEQYF
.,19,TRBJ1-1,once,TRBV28,TGTGCCAGCAGTTCGGGTCAATATACGACAGTTTTAATGAACACTGAAGCTTTCTTT,CASSSGQYTTVLMNTEAFF